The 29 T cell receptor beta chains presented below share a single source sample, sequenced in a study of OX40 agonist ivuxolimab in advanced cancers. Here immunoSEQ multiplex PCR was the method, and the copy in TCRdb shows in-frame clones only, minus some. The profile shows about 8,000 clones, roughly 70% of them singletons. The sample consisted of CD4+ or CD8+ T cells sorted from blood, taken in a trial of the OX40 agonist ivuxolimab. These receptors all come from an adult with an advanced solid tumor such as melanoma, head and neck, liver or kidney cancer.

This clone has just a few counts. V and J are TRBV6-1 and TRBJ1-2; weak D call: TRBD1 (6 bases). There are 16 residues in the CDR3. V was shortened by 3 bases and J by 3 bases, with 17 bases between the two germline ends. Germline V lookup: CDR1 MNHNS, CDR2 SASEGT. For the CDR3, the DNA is TGTGCCAGCAGTGAGGCTGAAGGGGGTCGCGACTATGGCTACACCTTC. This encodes CASSEAEGGRDYGYTF.

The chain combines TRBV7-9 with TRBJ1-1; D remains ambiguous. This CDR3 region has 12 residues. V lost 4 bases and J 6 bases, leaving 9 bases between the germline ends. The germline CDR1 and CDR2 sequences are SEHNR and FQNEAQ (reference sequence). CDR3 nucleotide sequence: TGTGCCAGCAGCTCCCCGGCCCCTGAAGCTTTCTTT. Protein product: CASSSPAPEAFF. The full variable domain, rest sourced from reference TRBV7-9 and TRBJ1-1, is DTGVSQNPRHKITKRGQNVTFRCDPISEHNRLYWYRQTLGQGPEFLTYFQNEAQLEKSRLLSDRFSAERPKGSFSTLEIQRTEQGDSAMYLCASSSPAPEAFFGQGTRLTVV.

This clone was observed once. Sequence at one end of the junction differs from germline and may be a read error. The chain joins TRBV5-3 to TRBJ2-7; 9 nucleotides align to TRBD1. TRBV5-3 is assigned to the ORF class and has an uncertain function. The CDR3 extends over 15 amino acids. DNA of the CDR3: TGTGCCAGCAGCTTACCGGGACAGGGAATCTACGAGCAGTACTTC. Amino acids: CASSLPGQGIYEQYF.

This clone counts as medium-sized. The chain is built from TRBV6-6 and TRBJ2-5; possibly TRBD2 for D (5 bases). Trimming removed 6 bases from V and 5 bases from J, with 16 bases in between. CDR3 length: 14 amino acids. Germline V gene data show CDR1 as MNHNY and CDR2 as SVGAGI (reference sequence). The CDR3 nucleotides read TGTGCCAGCAGACAAATAGCGCCGGGGGAGACCCAGTACTTC. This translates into CASRQIAPGETQYF.

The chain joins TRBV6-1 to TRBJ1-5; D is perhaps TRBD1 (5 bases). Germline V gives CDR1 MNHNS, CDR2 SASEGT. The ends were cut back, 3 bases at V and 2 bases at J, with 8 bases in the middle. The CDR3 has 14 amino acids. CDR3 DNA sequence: TGTGCCAGCAGTGAGGGAGGGGGCAATCAGCCCCAGCATTTT. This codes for CASSEGGGNQPQHF.

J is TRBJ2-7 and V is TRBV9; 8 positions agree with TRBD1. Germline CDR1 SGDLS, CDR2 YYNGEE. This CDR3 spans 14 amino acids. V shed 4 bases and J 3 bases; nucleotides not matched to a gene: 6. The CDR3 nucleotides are TGTGCCAGCAGCCCAACGGGACAGGACTACGAGCAGTACTTC. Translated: CASSPTGQDYEQYF.

The CDR3 protein is CASSYAWDRGLYGYTF. CDR3 sequence (DNA): TGTGCCAGCAGTTACGCATGGGACAGGGGGCTCTATGGCTACACCTTC. The chain has TRBV6-6 and TRBJ1-2; 12 positions agree with TRBD1. CDR3 length equals 16 residues. CDR1 MNHNY and CDR2 SVGAGI come from the germline V gene (reference sequence). J lost 4 bases, V lost 2 bases, and 5 bases had no gene match.

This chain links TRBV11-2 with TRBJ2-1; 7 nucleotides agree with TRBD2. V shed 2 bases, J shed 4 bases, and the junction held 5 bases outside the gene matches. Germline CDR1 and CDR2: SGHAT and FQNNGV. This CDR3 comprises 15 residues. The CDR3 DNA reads TGTGCCAGCAGCTTAAGGGACTACCTGTACAATGAGCAGTTCTTC. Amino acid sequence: CASSLRDYLYNEQFF.

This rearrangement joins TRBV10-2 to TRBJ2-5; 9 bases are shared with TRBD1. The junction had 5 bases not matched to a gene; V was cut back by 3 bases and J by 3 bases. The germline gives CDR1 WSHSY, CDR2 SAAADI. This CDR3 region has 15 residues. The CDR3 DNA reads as TGCGCCAGCAGTGACCTGGACAGGGGTGAAGAGACCCAGTACTTC. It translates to CASSDLDRGEETQYF.

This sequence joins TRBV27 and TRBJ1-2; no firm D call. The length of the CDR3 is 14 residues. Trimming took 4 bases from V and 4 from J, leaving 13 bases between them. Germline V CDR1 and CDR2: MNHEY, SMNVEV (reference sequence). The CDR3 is CASSSRTSGYGYTF. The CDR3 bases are TGTGCCAGCAGTTCCCGGACTTCTGGCTATGGCTACACCTTC.

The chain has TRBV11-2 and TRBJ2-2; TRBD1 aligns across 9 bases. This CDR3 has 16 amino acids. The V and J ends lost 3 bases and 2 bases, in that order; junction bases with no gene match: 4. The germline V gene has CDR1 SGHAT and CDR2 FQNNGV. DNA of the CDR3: TGTGCCAGCAGCTTCCGGACAGGGGTAAACACCGGGGAGCTGTTTTTT. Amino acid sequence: CASSFRTGVNTGELFF.

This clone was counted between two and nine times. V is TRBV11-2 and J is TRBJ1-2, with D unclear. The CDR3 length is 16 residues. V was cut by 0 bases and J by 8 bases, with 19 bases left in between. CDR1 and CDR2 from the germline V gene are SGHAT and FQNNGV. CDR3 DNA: TGTGCCAGCAGCTTAGAATTTTCCGTGGGGATCTACGGCTACACCTTC. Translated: CASSLEFSVGIYGYTF.

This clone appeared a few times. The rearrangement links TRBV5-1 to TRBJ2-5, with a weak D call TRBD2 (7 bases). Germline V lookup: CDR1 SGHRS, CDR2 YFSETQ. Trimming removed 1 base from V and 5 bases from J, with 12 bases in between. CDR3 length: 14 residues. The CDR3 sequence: CASSLRGAQETQYF. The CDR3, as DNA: TGCGCCAGCAGCTTGCGGGGGGCGCAGGAGACCCAGTACTTC.

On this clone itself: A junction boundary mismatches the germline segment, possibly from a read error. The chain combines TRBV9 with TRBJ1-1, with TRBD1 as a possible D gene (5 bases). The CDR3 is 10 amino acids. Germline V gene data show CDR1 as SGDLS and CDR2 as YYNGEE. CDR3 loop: CASRPDGTEF. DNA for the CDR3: TGTGCCAGCAGACCGGACGGGACCGAATTT. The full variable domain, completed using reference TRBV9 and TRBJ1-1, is DSGVTQTPKHLITATGQRVTLRCSPRSGDLSVYWYQQSLDQGLQFLIQYYNGEERAKGNILERFSAQQFPDLHSELNLSSLELGDSALYFCASRPDGTEFGQGTRLTVV.

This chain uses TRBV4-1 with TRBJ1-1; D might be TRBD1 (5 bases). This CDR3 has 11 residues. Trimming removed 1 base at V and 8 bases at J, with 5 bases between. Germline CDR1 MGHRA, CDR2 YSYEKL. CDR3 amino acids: CASSQGGEAFF. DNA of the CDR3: TGCGCCAGCAGCCAAGGGGGGGAAGCTTTCTTT.

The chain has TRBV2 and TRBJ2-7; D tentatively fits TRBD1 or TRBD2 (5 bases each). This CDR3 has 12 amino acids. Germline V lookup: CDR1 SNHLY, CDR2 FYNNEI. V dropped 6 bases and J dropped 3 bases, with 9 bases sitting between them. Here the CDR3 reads CASRGDVYEQYF. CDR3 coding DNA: TGTGCCAGCAGGGGGGACGTCTACGAGCAGTACTTC.

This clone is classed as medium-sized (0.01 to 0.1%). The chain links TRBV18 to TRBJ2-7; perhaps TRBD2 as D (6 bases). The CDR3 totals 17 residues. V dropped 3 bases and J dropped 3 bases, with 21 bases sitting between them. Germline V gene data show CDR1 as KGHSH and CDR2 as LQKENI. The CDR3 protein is CASSPFLAGFEDYEQYF. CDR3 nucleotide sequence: TGTGCCAGCTCACCTTTTTTGGCGGGGTTTGAGGACTACGAGCAGTACTTC.

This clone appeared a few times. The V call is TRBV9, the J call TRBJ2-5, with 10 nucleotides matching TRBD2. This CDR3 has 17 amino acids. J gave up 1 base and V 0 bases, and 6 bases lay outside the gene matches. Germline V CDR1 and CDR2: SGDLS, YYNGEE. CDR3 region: CASSVDGSGGRQETQYF. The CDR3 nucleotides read TGTGCCAGCAGCGTAGATGGTAGCGGGGGGCGCCAAGAGACCCAGTACTTC.

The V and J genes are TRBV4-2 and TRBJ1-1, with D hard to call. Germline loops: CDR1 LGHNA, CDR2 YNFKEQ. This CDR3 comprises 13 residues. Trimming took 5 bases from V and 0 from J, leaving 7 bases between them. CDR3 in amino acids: CASSITMNTEAFF. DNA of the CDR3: TGTGCCAGCAGCATCACCATGAACACTGAAGCTTTCTTT.

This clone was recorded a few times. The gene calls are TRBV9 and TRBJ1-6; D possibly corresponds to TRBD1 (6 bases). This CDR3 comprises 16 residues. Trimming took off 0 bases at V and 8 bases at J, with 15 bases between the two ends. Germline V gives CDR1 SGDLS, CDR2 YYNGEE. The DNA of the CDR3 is TGTGCCAGCAGCGTAGAAGAGGCCAGGGGTTATTCACCCCTCCACTTT. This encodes CASSVEEARGYSPLHF. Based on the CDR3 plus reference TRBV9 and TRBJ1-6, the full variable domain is DSGVTQTPKHLITATGQRVTLRCSPRSGDLSVYWYQQSLDQGLQFLIQYYNGEERAKGNILERFSAQQFPDLHSELNLSSLELGDSALYFCASSVEEARGYSPLHFGNGTRLTVT.

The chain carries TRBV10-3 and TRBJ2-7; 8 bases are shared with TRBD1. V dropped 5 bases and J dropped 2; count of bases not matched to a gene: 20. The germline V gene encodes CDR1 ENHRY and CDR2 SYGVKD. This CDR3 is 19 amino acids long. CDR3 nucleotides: TGTGCCATCAGTCTCCTAGCCGACAACGACAGGGGAGCAACCTACGAGCAGTACTTC. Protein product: CAISLLADNDRGATYEQYF.

This CDR3 is CASSTTGYEAKNIQYF. DNA for the CDR3: TGTGCCAGCAGTACGACAGGGTATGAGGCCAAAAACATTCAGTACTTC. The rearrangement links TRBV27 to TRBJ2-4; the match to TRBD1 covers 7 bases. The CDR3 runs 16 residues. After removal of 5 bases from V and 1 base from J, the junction contained 8 bases not matched to a gene. Germline lookup yields CDR1 MNHEY and CDR2 SMNVEV (reference sequence).

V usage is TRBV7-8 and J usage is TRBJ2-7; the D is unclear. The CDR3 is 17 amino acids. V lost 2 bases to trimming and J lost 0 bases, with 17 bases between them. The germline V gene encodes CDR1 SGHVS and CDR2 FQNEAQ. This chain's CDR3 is CASSLTRSGASSYEQYF. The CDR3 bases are TGTGCCAGCAGCTTAACCCGCTCAGGCGCCAGCTCCTACGAGCAGTACTTC.

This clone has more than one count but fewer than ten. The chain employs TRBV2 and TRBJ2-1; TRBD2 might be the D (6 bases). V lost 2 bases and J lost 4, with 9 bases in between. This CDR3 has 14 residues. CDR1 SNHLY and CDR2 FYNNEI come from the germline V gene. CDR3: CASSEWDSYNEQFF. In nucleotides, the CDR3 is TGTGCCAGCAGTGAATGGGACTCATACAATGAGCAGTTCTTC.

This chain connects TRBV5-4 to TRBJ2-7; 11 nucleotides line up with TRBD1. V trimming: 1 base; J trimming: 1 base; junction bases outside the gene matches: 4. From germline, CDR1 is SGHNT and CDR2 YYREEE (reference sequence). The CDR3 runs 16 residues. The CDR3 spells CASSLLGTGGSYEQYF. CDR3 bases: TGTGCCAGCAGCTTGTTGGGGACAGGGGGATCCTACGAGCAGTACTTC. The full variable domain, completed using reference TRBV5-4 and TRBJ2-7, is ETGVTQSPTHLIKTRGQQVTLRCSSQSGHNTVSWYQQALGQGPQFIFQYYREEENGRGNFPPRFSGLQFPNYSSELNVNALELDDSALYLCASSLLGTGGSYEQYFGPGTRLTVT.

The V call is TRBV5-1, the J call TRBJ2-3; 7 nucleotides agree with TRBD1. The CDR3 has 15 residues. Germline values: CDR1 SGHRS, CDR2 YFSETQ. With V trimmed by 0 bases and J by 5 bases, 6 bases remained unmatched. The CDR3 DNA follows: TGCGCCAGCAGCTTGGAGACAGGGACGGGAGATACGCAGTATTTT. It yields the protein CASSLETGTGDTQYF.

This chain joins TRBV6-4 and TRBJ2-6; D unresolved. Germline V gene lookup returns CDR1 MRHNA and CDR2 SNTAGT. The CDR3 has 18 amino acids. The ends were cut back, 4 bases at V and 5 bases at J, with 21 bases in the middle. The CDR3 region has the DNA TGTGCCAGCAGTGCTTCGTACTCACGACAAAGTCGGGCCAACGTCCTGACTTTC. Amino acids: CASSASYSRQSRANVLTF.

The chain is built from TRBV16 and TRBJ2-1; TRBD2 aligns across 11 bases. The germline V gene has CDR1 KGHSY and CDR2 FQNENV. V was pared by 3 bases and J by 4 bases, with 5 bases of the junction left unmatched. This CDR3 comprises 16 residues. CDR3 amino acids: CASSQALAGVYNEQFF. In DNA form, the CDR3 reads TGTGCCAGCAGCCAGGCACTAGCGGGGGTATACAATGAGCAGTTCTTC.

CDR3 sequence (DNA): TGTGCCAGCAGCCCCCGACGGGGGAATGAAGAGACCCAGTACTTC. It specifies CASSPRRGNEETQYF. V gene TRBV7-9 combines with J gene TRBJ2-5, with a possible D match to TRBD2 (6 bases). Deletions cut 5 bases from V and 3 bases from J, with 16 bases between. This CDR3 region has 15 residues. Per germline, CDR1 SEHNR and CDR2 FQNEAQ (reference sequence).